The clone carrying this T cell receptor beta chain was seen a handful of times. What it binds is not known. The data stem from a study of blood T cells in healthy people across ages. Study outcomes and limitations: Fewer expanded clones and more diversity marked long-lived versus aged donors.

Primers used in a second PCR of roughly 6 to 11 cycles were a sample-barcoded 5' primer and a J-beta primer mix. Individual samples furnished no less than 3 million CDR3-containing paired-end reads apiece. TCRdb reprocessed the 5' RACE reads via MiXCR and lists one record per CDR3 protein. Here the sample spans around 800,000 distinct CDR3 sequences, 35% to 60% being singletons. Caucasian, healthy and from Russia, the donors were aged between about 6 and 90. The source of this sequence is an elderly man in good health. Sequenced sample: blood.

CDR3 residues: CSSVSGRAPSLETQYF. The CDR3, as DNA: TGCAGTTCCGTGAGCGGGAGGGCCCCCTCGTTGGAGACCCAGTACTTC. The V call is TRBV20-1, the J call TRBJ2-5, with 10 bases lining up with TRBD2. Trimming cost V 8 bases and J 5 bases; bases outside gene matches: 17. Germline V gives CDR1 DFQATT, CDR2 SNEGSKA (reference sequence). The CDR3 extends over 16 amino acids.